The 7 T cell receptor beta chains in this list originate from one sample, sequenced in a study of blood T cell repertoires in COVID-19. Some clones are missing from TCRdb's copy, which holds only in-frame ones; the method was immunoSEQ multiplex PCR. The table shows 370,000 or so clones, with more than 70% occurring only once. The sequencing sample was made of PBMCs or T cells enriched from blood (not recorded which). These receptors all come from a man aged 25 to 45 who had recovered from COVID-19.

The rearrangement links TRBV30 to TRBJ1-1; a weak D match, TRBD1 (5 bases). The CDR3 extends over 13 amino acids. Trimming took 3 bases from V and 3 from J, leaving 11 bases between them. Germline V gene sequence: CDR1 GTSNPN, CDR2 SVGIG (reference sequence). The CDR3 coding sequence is TGTGCCTGGAGGATTGGGGGGTACACTGAAGCTTTCTTT. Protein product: CAWRIGGYTEAFF.

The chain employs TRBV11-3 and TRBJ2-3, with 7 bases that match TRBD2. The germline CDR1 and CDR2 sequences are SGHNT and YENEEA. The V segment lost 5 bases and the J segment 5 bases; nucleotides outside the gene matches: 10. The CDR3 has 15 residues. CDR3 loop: CASSLGRGRGDTQYF. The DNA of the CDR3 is TGTGCCAGCAGCCTAGGGCGGGGGAGGGGAGATACGCAGTATTTT.

The CDR3 region has the DNA TGTGCTAGTGGTTTGGACAGTTACGGCTACACCTTC. Its protein is CASGLDSYGYTF. The J gene is TRBJ1-2, the V gene TRBV12-5; no definite D call. This CDR3 spans 12 amino acids. The germline CDR1 and CDR2 sequences are LGHNT and FRNRAP. V lost 1 base, J lost 8 bases, and 8 bases lay in between.

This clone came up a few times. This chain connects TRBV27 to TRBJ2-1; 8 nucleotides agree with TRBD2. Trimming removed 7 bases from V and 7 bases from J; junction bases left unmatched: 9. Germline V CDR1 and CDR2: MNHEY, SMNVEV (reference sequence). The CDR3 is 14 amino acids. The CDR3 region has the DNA TGTGCCAGCAACTTACGGGGGGGGCGAAATGAGCAGTTCTTC. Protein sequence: CASNLRGGRNEQFF.

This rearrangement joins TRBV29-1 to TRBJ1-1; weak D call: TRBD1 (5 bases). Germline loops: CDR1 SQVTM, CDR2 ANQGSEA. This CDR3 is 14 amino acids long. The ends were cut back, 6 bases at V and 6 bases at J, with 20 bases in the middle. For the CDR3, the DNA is TGCAGCGTGAACTGGGCGGGGGGAAAATCTGAAGCTTTCTTT. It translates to CSVNWAGGKSEAFF.

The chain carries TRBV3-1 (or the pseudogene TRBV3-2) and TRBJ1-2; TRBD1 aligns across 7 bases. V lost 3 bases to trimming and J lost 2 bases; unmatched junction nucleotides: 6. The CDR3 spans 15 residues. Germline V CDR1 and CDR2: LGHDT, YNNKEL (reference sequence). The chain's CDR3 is CASSQQGENNYGYTF. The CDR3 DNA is TGTGCCAGCAGCCAGCAGGGGGAGAACAACTATGGCTACACCTTC.

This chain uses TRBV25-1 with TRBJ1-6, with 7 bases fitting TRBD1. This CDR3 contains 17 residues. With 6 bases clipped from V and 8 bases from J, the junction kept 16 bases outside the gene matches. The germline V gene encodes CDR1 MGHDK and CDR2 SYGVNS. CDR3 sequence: CASRETITGTADSPLHF. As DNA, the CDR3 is TGTGCCAGCAGAGAAACCATTACCGGGACAGCAGATTCACCCCTCCACTTT.